The 22 T cell receptor beta chains in this list originate from one sample, sequenced in a study of blood T cell repertoires in COVID-19. The data were produced by immunoSEQ multiplex PCR, yet TCRdb's version contains in-frame clones alone and is incomplete. The repertoire consists of 190,000 or so clones, with 87% occurring once and the leading ten covering approximately 10%. Source material: PBMCs or T cells enriched from blood (not recorded which). These receptors were obtained from a man aged 18 to 29 with acute COVID-19.

This rearrangement joins TRBV9 to TRBJ2-1; 12 nucleotides agree with TRBD2. J lost 4 bases, V lost 3 bases, and 8 bases had no gene match. The CDR3 is made up of 17 amino acids. CDR1 SGDLS and CDR2 YYNGEE come from the germline V gene. The DNA for the CDR3 is TGTGCCAGCAGCGCCGCCCCTAGCGGGAGGGGGTACAATGAGCAGTTCTTC. This gives the protein CASSAAPSGRGYNEQFF.

The chain links TRBV7-3 to TRBJ2-1; D is possibly TRBD1 (6 bases). Trimming removed 5 bases from V and 8 bases from J, with 13 bases in between. This CDR3 contains 13 residues. Germline values: CDR1 SGHTA, CDR2 FQGTGA. CDR3 residues: CASSGLRTDEQFF. The CDR3 DNA sequence: TGTGCCAGCAGCGGGTTGAGGACAGATGAGCAGTTCTTC. Supplemented by reference TRBV7-3 and TRBJ2-1, the full variable domain reads GAGVSQTPSNKVTEKGKYVELRCDPISGHTALYWYRQSLGQGPEFLIYFQGTGAADDSGLPNDRFFAVRPEGSVSTLKIQRTERGDSAVYLCASSGLRTDEQFFGPGTRLTVL.

This rearrangement joins TRBV12-5 to TRBJ2-2; D may be TRBD2 (7 bases). Germline V gene data show CDR1 as LGHNT and CDR2 as FRNRAP. This CDR3 has 18 residues. Trimming took 3 bases from V and 1 from J, leaving 18 bases between them. CDR3 nucleotide sequence: TGTGCTAGTGGTTTCAAAGTCGGGGGGCGCCTGAACACCGGGGAGCTGTTTTTT. Translating it yields CASGFKVGGRLNTGELFF.

The V gene is TRBV4-2, the J gene TRBJ2-1, with 7 bases fitting TRBD2. With 0 bases clipped from V and 2 bases from J, the junction kept 7 bases outside the gene matches. The CDR3 consists of 17 residues. Germline CDR1 and CDR2: LGHNA and YNFKEQ. The CDR3 sequence: CASSQERGSGTYNEQFF. The CDR3 DNA reads TGTGCCAGCAGCCAAGAGCGCGGGAGCGGTACCTACAATGAGCAGTTCTTC.

This clone has a single count. The chain joins TRBV2 to TRBJ1-2, with 8 bases aligning to TRBD1. Germline lookup yields CDR1 SNHLY and CDR2 FYNNEI. Unmatched junction bases numbered 9, after V lost 3 bases and J lost 6 bases. The CDR3 runs 15 residues. This CDR3 is CASSEGQGAFNGYTF. The CDR3 DNA reads as TGTGCCAGCAGTGAGGGGCAGGGGGCATTTAATGGCTACACCTTC.

This clone was seen just once. V is TRBV6-5 and J is TRBJ1-5; TRBD1 aligns across 7 bases. Looked up from germline, CDR1 is MNHEY and CDR2 is SVGAGI. Germline trimming cut 6 bases from V and 5 bases from J; bases unmatched to any gene: 10. This CDR3 is built from 15 residues. CDR3: CASSVDRQGHQPQHF. The CDR3 DNA reads TGTGCCAGCAGCGTTGACCGACAGGGCCATCAGCCCCAGCATTTT.

The chain carries TRBV19 and TRBJ2-7; 7 bases are shared with TRBD1. The CDR3 has 11 residues. V lost 10 bases to trimming and J lost 7 bases; unmatched junction nucleotides: 7. Germline CDR1 reads LNHDA; CDR2 reads SQIVND (reference sequence). CDR3 coding DNA: TGTGCCACTAATCGACAGGGTGAGCAGTACTTC. Amino acid sequence: CATNRQGEQYF.

The chain joins TRBV29-1 to TRBJ2-2, with TRBD1 identical over 11 bases. This CDR3 is built from 14 residues. Germline CDR1 and CDR2: SQVTM and ANQGSEA. V lost 4 bases, J lost 4 bases, and 2 bases stayed unmatched. CDR3 sequence (DNA): TGCAGCGTTGTGGGGACAGGGGGCACCGGGGAGCTGTTTTTT. This encodes CSVVGTGGTGELFF.

CDR3 nucleotides: TGTGCCAGCACCCGGACTAGCACCTACAATGAGCAGTTCTTC. Translating gives CASTRTSTYNEQFF. The chain couples TRBV14 to TRBJ2-1; 8 bases fit TRBD2. V was clipped by 7 bases and J by 2 bases; unmatched bases: 4. CDR1 is SGHDN and CDR2 is FVKESK in the germline V gene. The CDR3 length is 14 residues.

The chain carries TRBV5-6 and TRBJ1-4; 7 nucleotides agree with TRBD1. Germline V gene sequence: CDR1 SGHDT, CDR2 YYEEEE. The CDR3 sequence is 14 residues long. Trimming removed 4 bases from V and 2 bases from J; junction bases left unmatched: 2. CDR3: CASSKQGTNEKLFF. The CDR3 bases are TGTGCCAGCAGCAAACAGGGGACTAATGAAAAACTGTTTTTT.

The chain recombines TRBV11-3 with TRBJ1-1; D unclear. Trimming removed 1 base from V and 2 bases from J, with 11 bases in between. This CDR3 region has 15 residues. The germline gives CDR1 SGHNT, CDR2 YENEEA. CDR3 residues: CASSLAEGFNTEAFF. CDR3 nucleotide sequence: TGTGCCAGCAGCTTAGCGGAGGGATTTAACACTGAAGCTTTCTTT. The whole variable domain, filled in from reference TRBV11-3 and TRBJ1-1, reads EAGVVQSPRYKIIEKKQPVAFWCNPISGHNTLYWYLQNLGQGPELLIRYENEEAVDDSQLPKDRFSAERLKGVDSTLKIQPAELGDSAVYLCASSLAEGFNTEAFFGQGTRLTVV.

V and J are TRBV4-1 and TRBJ2-7, with 10 bases matching TRBD2. This CDR3 has 15 residues. Germline CDR1 is MGHRA and CDR2 is YSYEKL. V was clipped by 4 bases and J by 3 bases; unmatched bases: 6. This chain's CDR3 is CASSLSSGSFYEQYF. The CDR3 DNA reads TGCGCCAGCAGCCTATCTAGCGGGAGCTTCTACGAGCAGTACTTC.

The CDR3 sequence: CASSEEPGSFNSPLHF. The CDR3 bases are TGTGCCAGCAGTGAAGAGCCGGGGTCTTTCAATTCACCCCTCCACTTT. The chain recombines TRBV2 with TRBJ1-6; D remains ambiguous. This CDR3 comprises 16 residues. Trimming removed 1 base at V and 7 bases at J, with 14 bases between. The germline V gene has CDR1 SNHLY and CDR2 FYNNEI.

This chain uses TRBV23-1 with TRBJ2-1; 7 bases agree with TRBD1. TRBV23-1 is marked as an open reading frame, function uncertain. CDR3 length: 15 amino acids. J was trimmed by 3 bases and V by 3 bases; bases with no gene match: 5. The CDR3 nucleotides read TGCGCCAGCAGTCAGCACAGGGGATTCTACAATGAGCAGTTCTTC. Translation: CASSQHRGFYNEQFF.

This clone was detected only once. The rearrangement uses TRBV7-2 and TRBJ2-4; perhaps TRBD1 as D (6 bases). The CDR3 spans 14 residues. Per the germline V gene, CDR1 is SGHTA and CDR2 is FQGNSA. Trimming took off 5 bases at V and 1 base at J, with 9 bases between the two ends. CDR3 loop: CASSPTGAKNIQYF. The CDR3 nucleotides are TGTGCCAGCAGCCCAACAGGGGCCAAAAACATTCAGTACTTC.

This clone appeared a single time. The J gene is TRBJ2-1, the V gene TRBV9; D might be TRBD2 (5 bases). CDR3 size: 15 residues. In germline, CDR1 is SGDLS, CDR2 YYNGEE. Trimming took off 4 bases at V and 0 bases at J, with 11 bases between the two ends. In nucleotides, the CDR3 is TGTGCCAGCAGCCCCACCCGGGGCTCCTACAATGAGCAGTTCTTC. Translated: CASSPTRGSYNEQFF.

The gene calls are TRBV27 and TRBJ2-1; TRBD2 agrees at 9 bases. J lost 3 bases, V lost 4 bases, and 4 bases had no gene match. The CDR3 contains 15 residues. CDR1 is MNHEY and CDR2 is SMNVEV in the germline V gene (reference sequence). The CDR3: CASSSLAGVYNEQFF. The CDR3 nucleotides read TGTGCCAGCAGTTCCTTAGCGGGAGTCTACAATGAGCAGTTCTTC.

The chain carries TRBV7-2 and TRBJ2-4; 13 nucleotides line up with TRBD2. Germline CDR1 is SGHTA and CDR2 is FQGNSA. The CDR3 contains 16 residues. V was clipped by 5 bases and J by 7 bases; unmatched bases: 8. CDR3 loop: CASSPRLAGGSNIQYF. The CDR3 DNA reads TGTGCCAGCAGCCCGAGACTAGCGGGAGGAAGTAACATTCAGTACTTC.

The rearrangement joins TRBV7-2 to TRBJ2-1; D gene ambiguous. The CDR3 covers 17 residues. Trimming shortened V by 1 base and J by 2 bases, and 15 bases separated the two germline ends. Germline CDR1 is SGHTA and CDR2 is FQGNSA. The CDR3 loop is CASSLVASPLPYNEQFF. DNA of the CDR3: TGTGCCAGCAGCTTAGTAGCCTCCCCATTACCCTACAATGAGCAGTTCTTC.

The rearrangement joins TRBV28 to TRBJ1-2, with D hard to call. Trimming shortened V by 5 bases and J by 6 bases, and 10 bases separated the two germline ends. The CDR3 length is 12 residues. Germline lookup yields CDR1 MDHEN and CDR2 SYDVKM. CDR3 sequence: CASSSRGDGYTF. The CDR3 DNA is TGTGCCAGCAGTAGCCGCGGAGATGGCTACACCTTC.

The chain combines TRBV5-4 with TRBJ2-7; D is undetermined. This CDR3 is 13 amino acids long. CDR1 SGHNT and CDR2 YYREEE come from the germline V gene (reference sequence). V dropped 0 bases and J dropped 2 bases, with 6 bases sitting between them. CDR3 amino acids: CASSLEQAYEQYF. In DNA form, the CDR3 reads TGTGCCAGCAGCTTGGAGCAGGCCTACGAGCAGTACTTC.

The V call is TRBV12-3 or TRBV12-4, the J call TRBJ1-1, with D possibly being TRBD1 (6 bases). The CDR3 spans 13 residues. V dropped 7 bases and J dropped 0 bases, with 9 bases sitting between them. The CDR3 loop reads CASKTGMNTEAFF. In DNA, the CDR3 is TGTGCCAGCAAGACAGGCATGAACACTGAAGCTTTCTTT.